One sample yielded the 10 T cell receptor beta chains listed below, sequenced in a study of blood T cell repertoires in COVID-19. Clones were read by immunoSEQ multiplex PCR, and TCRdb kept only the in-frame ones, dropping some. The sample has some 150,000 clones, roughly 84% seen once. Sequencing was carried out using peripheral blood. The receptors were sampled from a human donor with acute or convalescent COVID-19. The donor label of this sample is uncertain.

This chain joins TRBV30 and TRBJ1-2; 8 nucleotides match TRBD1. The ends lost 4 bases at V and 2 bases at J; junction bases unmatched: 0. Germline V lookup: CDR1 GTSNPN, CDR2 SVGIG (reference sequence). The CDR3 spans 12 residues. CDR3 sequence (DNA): TGTGCCTGGAACAGGGGGAACTATGGCTACACCTTC. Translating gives CAWNRGNYGYTF.

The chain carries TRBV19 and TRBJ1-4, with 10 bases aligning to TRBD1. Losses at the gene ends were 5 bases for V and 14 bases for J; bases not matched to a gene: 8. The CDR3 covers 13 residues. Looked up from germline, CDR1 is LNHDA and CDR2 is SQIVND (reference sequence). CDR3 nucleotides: TGTGCCAGTAGTGGGGACAGGGGCGGACGGCTGTTTTTT. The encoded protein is CASSGDRGGRLFF.

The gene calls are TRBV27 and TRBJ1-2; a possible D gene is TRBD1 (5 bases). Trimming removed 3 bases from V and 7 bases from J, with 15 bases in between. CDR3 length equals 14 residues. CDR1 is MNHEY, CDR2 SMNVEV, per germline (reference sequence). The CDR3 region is CASSLAGSTAGYTF. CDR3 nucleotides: TGTGCCAGCAGTTTGGCAGGGTCGACAGCTGGCTACACCTTC.

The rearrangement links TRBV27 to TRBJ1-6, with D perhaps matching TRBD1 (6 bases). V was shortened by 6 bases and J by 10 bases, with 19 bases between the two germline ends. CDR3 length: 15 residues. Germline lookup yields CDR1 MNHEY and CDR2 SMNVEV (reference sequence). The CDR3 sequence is CASSPGGPGVSPLHF. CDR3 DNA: TGTGCCAGCAGCCCCGGGGGGCCAGGGGTCTCACCCCTCCACTTT.

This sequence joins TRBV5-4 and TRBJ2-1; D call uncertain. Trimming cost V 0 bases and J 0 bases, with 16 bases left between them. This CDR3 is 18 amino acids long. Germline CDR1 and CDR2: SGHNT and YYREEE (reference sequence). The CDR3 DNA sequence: TGTGCCAGCAGCTTGGCCCTTAGGAGCTCGGCCTCCTACAATGAGCAGTTCTTC. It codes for CASSLALRSSASYNEQFF.

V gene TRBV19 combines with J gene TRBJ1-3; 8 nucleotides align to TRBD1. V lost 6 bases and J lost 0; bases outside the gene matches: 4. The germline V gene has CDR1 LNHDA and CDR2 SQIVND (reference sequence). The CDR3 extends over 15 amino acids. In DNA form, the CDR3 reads TGTGCCAGTAGGTGGGACAGGACCTCTGGAAACACCATATATTTT. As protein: CASRWDRTSGNTIYF.

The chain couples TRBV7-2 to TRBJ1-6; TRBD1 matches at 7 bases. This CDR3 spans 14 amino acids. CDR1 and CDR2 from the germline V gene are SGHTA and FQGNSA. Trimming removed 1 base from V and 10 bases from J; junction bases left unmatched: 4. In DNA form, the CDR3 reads TGTGCCAGCAGCTTAGAGGGGGCGTACTCACCCCTCCACTTT. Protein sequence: CASSLEGAYSPLHF.

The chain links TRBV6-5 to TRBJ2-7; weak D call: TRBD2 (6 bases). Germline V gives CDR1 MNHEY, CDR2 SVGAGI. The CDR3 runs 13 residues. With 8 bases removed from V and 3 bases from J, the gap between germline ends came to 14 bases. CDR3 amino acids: CASGQGGFYEQYF. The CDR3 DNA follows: TGTGCCAGCGGGCAGGGAGGCTTCTACGAGCAGTACTTC.

In DNA form, the CDR3 reads TGTGCCAGCCCTCCCCCCGGGGGGAACACTGAAGCTTTCTTT. Translating gives CASPPPGGNTEAFF. J is TRBJ1-1 and V is TRBV6-5, with D perhaps TRBD1 (5 bases). The CDR3 is 14 amino acids. V was clipped by 8 bases and J by 1 base, with 14 bases between them. The V gene's germline CDR1 is MNHEY and CDR2 SVGAGI.

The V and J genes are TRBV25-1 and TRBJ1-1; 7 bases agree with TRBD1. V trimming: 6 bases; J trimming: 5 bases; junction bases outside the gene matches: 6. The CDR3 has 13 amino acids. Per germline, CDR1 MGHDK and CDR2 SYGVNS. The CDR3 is CASSSTGRTEAFF. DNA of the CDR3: TGTGCCAGCAGCTCGACAGGGAGAACTGAAGCTTTCTTT.